A selection of T cell receptor beta chains follows, all from one sample in a study of CD8+CD57+ T cells in acquired aplastic anemia. One entry per CDR3 protein, called by TCRdb with MiXCR from the reads. The table records around 180,000 distinct CDR3 sequences, roughly 50% of them present only once. The sequenced sample was sorted CD4+, CD8+, or CD8+CD57+ T cells (not recorded which) from PBMCs. These receptors came from a human donor with aplastic anemia. Both conserved end residues are part of each CDR3. D genes are given only for firm matches. Expanded clones get a size class; other rows say once, few or many, or leave the size out.

v_gene	abundance	d_gene	j_gene	CDR3nt	CDR3aa
TRBV29-1	-	TRBD1	TRBJ1-2	TGCAGCGTTGCCGGACAGGGGGCCTATGGCTACACCTTC	CSVAGQGAYGYTF
TRBV5-1	-	-	TRBJ1-6	TGCGCCAGCAGCTTATCCGGCGAGAGTCGCTCACCCCTCCACTTT	CASSLSGESRSPLHF
TRBV7-2	many	-	TRBJ1-1	TGTGCCAGCAGCTTGCGTTCGGTGGGGAACACTGAAGCTTTCTTT	CASSLRSVGNTEAFF
TRBV3-1	many	-	TRBJ2-1	TGTGCCAGCAGCCAAGCTGGGTACTATGAGCAGTTCTTC	CASSQAGYYEQFF
TRBV12-3/TRBV12-4	many	TRBD1	TRBJ1-2	TGTGCCAGCAGGTCCGGGACAGAGCTTCTATACGGCTACACCTTC	CASRSGTELLYGYTF
TRBV7-9	few	-	TRBJ2-1	TGTGCCAGCAGCTTAGGGATTTATGAGCAGTTCTTC	CASSLGIYEQFF
TRBV20-1	few	TRBD1	TRBJ2-3	TGCAGTGCTAGAGAAGCCGGACAGGCCGGGGCAGATACGCAGTATTTT	CSAREAGQAGADTQYF
TRBV15	few	-	TRBJ1-2	TGTGCCACCAGCATAGGATTTGGGGGCGAAGGCTATGGCTACACCTTC	CATSIGFGGEGYGYTF
TRBV2	-	TRBD2	TRBJ2-1	TGTGCCAGCAGTGACGGGGGGAAAAGATACAATGAGCAGTTCTTC	CASSDGGKRYNEQFF
TRBV15	many	TRBD1	TRBJ1-3	TGTGCCACCAGCAGTGACAGGGTCTCTGGAAACACCATATATTTT	CATSSDRVSGNTIYF
TRBV19	many	TRBD1	TRBJ1-2	TGTGCCAGTAGGACAGGGGCACCTAACGGCTACACCTTC	CASRTGAPNGYTF
TRBV29-1	-	-	TRBJ2-7	TGCAGCGTTGGAGGGGTGGGTTCCTACGAGCAGTACTTC	CSVGGVGSYEQYF
TRBV10-2	-	-	TRBJ1-5	TGCGCCAGCAGAACGACTAACCTTGGGGAGCCCCAGCATTTT	CASRTTNLGEPQHF
TRBV4-2	-	-	TRBJ1-2	TGTGCCAGCAGCCGAGAGGTCACCAACTATGGCTACACCTTC	CASSREVTNYGYTF
TRBV6-1	-	TRBD1	TRBJ1-6	TGTGCCAGCCTACCAGGGACAGGGGGTGATTCACCCCTCCACTTT	CASLPGTGGDSPLHF
TRBV10-1	-	-	TRBJ1-4	TGCGCCAGCAGTGAGCGGTCGAATGAAAAACTGTTTTTT	CASSERSNEKLFF
TRBV11-2	-	-	TRBJ2-7	TGTGCCAGCAGCTTATCTGACTTCGGGTACGAGCAGTACTTC	CASSLSDFGYEQYF
TRBV24-1	-	-	TRBJ2-4	TGTGCCACCAGTGATGCAGGGTCAGCCAAAAACATTCAGTACTTC	CATSDAGSAKNIQYF
TRBV15	-	TRBD1	TRBJ2-2	TGTGCCACCAAGGGGGCTACCGGGACATTGAACACCGGGGAGCTGTTTTTT	CATKGATGTLNTGELFF
TRBV29-1	-	-	TRBJ1-2	TGCAGCGTTCTCAGGGGTACGAACGCTAACTATGGCTACACCTTC	CSVLRGTNANYGYTF
TRBV29-1	-	TRBD1	TRBJ1-2	TGCAGCATTGTGGGAGGGGGCTATGGCCACACCTTC	CSIVGGGYGHTF
TRBV7-2	many	-	TRBJ2-7	TGTGCCAGCAGCCATAGACAAGCCGTGTCCTACGAGCAGTACTTC	CASSHRQAVSYEQYF
TRBV7-2	many	-	TRBJ2-2	TGTGCCAGCAGCTTAGGAGGGGCCGGGGAGCTGTTTTTT	CASSLGGAGELFF
TRBV5-6	-	TRBD1	TRBJ2-7	TGTGCCAGCGGCCCCATCCCCGGGACAGCTTCCTACGAGCAGTACTTC	CASGPIPGTASYEQYF
TRBV6-1	many	-	TRBJ1-2	TGTGCCACGGCTGGCCTGGAAACTCGTGGCTACACCTTC	CATAGLETRGYTF
TRBV15	-	-	TRBJ1-5	TGTGCCACCAGCAGAGATTCGCAGGGTCGGGGTCAGCCCCAGCATTTT	CATSRDSQGRGQPQHF
TRBV2	-	TRBD1	TRBJ1-1	TGTGCCAGCAGTTTGACCCAGGGGGGGGACACTGAAGCTTTCTTT	CASSLTQGGDTEAFF
TRBV20-1	-	TRBD2	TRBJ2-5	TGCAGTGCTTCGGGACTAGCGGGAGGCCGGTCGGAGACCCAGTACTTC	CSASGLAGGRSETQYF
TRBV7-6	once	-	TRBJ1-4	TGTGCCAGCAGCTTAGCGGCTAATGAAAAACTGTTTTTT	CASSLAANEKLFF
TRBV15	-	-	TRBJ2-6	TGTGCCACCAGCAGAGCGGGGGACTCAAACTCTGGGGCCAACGTTCTGACTTTC	CATSRAGDSNSGANVLTF
TRBV7-9	many	TRBD2	TRBJ2-5	TGTGCCAGCAGCTTGGGACTAGCACGAGGGGAGACCCAGTACTTC	CASSLGLARGETQYF
TRBV19	-	-	TRBJ2-2	TGTGCCACCCGTCACGTGGCGGCAACCGGGGAGCTGTTTTTT	CATRHVAATGELFF
TRBV6-5	-	-	TRBJ2-1	TGTGCCAGCAGTTACTCTAGGCGGTCCAATGAGCAGTTCTTC	CASSYSRRSNEQFF
TRBV5-5	many	-	TRBJ1-1	TGTGCCAGCAGCTTGAGTCTTGGCACTGAAGCTTTCTTT	CASSLSLGTEAFF
TRBV4-1	many	TRBD1	TRBJ1-2	TGCGCCAGCAGCCAAGAGGCGACCGGGACAGGGATCTATGGCTACACCTTC	CASSQEATGTGIYGYTF
TRBV10-3	many	-	TRBJ1-1	TGTGCCATCAGTCAAGCCTTGAGTGGGACTGAAGCTTTCTTT	CAISQALSGTEAFF
TRBV7-9	-	-	TRBJ2-1	TGTGCCAGCAGCTCAGCGGTGGATGAGCAATTCTTC	CASSSAVDEQFF
TRBV12-3/TRBV12-4	many	TRBD1	TRBJ1-5	TGTGCCAGCACCCTGGGGCAGGGGGCAGGGCAGCCCCAGCATTTT	CASTLGQGAGQPQHF
TRBV15	-	-	TRBJ2-2	TGTGCCACCAGCCGAGCCCGGGTCACCGGGGAGCTGTTTTTT	CATSRARVTGELFF
TRBV11-1	-	TRBD1	TRBJ2-7	TGTGCCAGCAGCCCACGCGCGGACAGGGGTACCCACGAGCAGTACTTC	CASSPRADRGTHEQYF
TRBV6-2/TRBV6-3	many	-	TRBJ1-1	TGTGCCAGCACTCAGTGGGGCGGTATGAACACTGAAGCTTTCTTT	CASTQWGGMNTEAFF
TRBV20-1	-	-	TRBJ2-7	TGCAGTGCTAGAGATGAGGGTAACGAGCAGTACTTC	CSARDEGNEQYF